These 24 T cell receptor beta chains came from one sample sequenced in a study of cytomegalovirus exposure and HLA in healthy donors. Amplification used 60 Vbeta primers and 13 Jbeta primers. TCRdb keeps only in-frame clones here, not all; method: immunoSEQ multiplex PCR. The repertoire consists of about 82,000 clones, with around 77% occurring once and the leading ten covering more than 2.5%. The sample was PBMCs. These receptor sequences come from a man aged 45 to 65 in good health and CMV-seronegative.

V usage is TRBV7-9 and J usage is TRBJ2-3; 10 bases line up with TRBD1. The V and J ends lost 4 bases and 0 bases, in that order; junction bases with no gene match: 7. The CDR3 has 17 amino acids. Germline-derived CDR1 and CDR2 are SEHNR and FQNEAQ (reference sequence). In DNA form, the CDR3 reads TGTGCCAGCAGCTCGTCGGGACAGGGGCCCAGCACAGATACGCAGTATTTT. Residues: CASSSSGQGPSTDTQYF.

This clone appeared a few times. J is TRBJ1-1 and V is TRBV5-1; 7 bases are shared with TRBD1. Losses at the gene ends were 4 bases for V and 5 bases for J; bases not matched to a gene: 8. CDR1 and CDR2 (germline): SGHRS, YFSETQ. This CDR3 spans 14 amino acids. CDR3 DNA sequence: TGCGCCAGCAGCCAAGACAGGGCGAGGACTGAAGCTTTCTTT. This sequence encodes CASSQDRARTEAFF.

The V gene is TRBV19, the J gene TRBJ2-1; weak D call: TRBD1 (6 bases). The V end lost 9 bases, the J end lost 0 bases, and 18 bases lay between the germline ends. The CDR3 is 16 residues long. CDR1 is LNHDA, CDR2 SQIVND, per germline (reference sequence). CDR3 region: CASLGATGSSYNEQFF. The CDR3 nucleotides are TGTGCCAGCTTGGGGGCGACGGGGAGCTCCTACAATGAGCAGTTCTTC.

The V and J genes are TRBV6-5 and TRBJ1-2, with D maybe TRBD1 (6 bases). The CDR3 is made up of 13 amino acids. CDR1 is MNHEY and CDR2 is SVGAGI in the germline V gene. The ends were cut back, 6 bases at V and 6 bases at J, with 14 bases in the middle. The CDR3 is CASSLDRQDGYTF. In DNA, the CDR3 is TGTGCCAGCAGCCTCGACAGGCAGGATGGCTACACCTTC.

This rearrangement joins TRBV28 to TRBJ2-1, with TRBD1 matching 10 bases. The V gene end was trimmed by 9 bases and the J gene end by 1 base; junction bases not matched to a gene: 9. There are 16 residues in the CDR3. Germline CDR1 MDHEN, CDR2 SYDVKM. In DNA, the CDR3 is TGTGCCAGTCCCCCCGGGACAGGGGATTCCTACAATGAGCAGTTCTTC. Amino acid sequence: CASPPGTGDSYNEQFF. Using reference TRBV28 and TRBJ2-1 for the parts outside the CDR3, the full variable domain is DVKVTQSSRYLVKRTGEKVFLECVQDMDHENMFWYRQDPGLGLRLIYFSYDVKMKEKGDIPEGYSVSREKKERFSLILESASTNQTSMYLCASPPGTGDSYNEQFFGPGTRLTVL.

The V gene is TRBV6-1, the J gene TRBJ2-3, with unresolved D. The CDR3 has 15 residues. V shed 6 bases and J shed 4 bases, with 17 bases lying between them. Germline V gene sequence: CDR1 MNHNS, CDR2 SASEGT. CDR3 residues: CASRAPGPGPDTQYF. The CDR3 bases are TGTGCCAGCAGAGCCCCCGGTCCCGGTCCAGATACGCAGTATTTT.

This clone came up a few times. This chain connects TRBV9 to TRBJ2-3; 10 bases fit TRBD2. Germline CDR1 and CDR2: SGDLS and YYNGEE. With V trimmed by 4 bases and J by 5 bases, 10 bases remained unmatched. The CDR3 loop spans 16 amino acids. DNA for the CDR3: TGTGCCAGCAGCCCCCTCAGCGGGGGGGCCGAAGATACGCAGTATTTT. It is translated as CASSPLSGGAEDTQYF.

CDR3 loop: CAWSSLSGNTIYF. Here the CDR3 DNA reads TGTGCCTGGAGCTCCCTCTCTGGAAACACCATATATTTT. The gene calls are TRBV30 and TRBJ1-3, with unresolved D. This CDR3 has 13 amino acids. The ends were cut back, 3 bases at V and 0 bases at J, with 6 bases in the middle. Per germline, CDR1 GTSNPN and CDR2 SVGIG (reference sequence). Using reference TRBV30 and TRBJ1-3 for the parts outside the CDR3, the full variable domain is SQTIHQWPATLVQPVGSPLSLECTVEGTSNPNLYWYRQAAGRGLQLLFYSVGIGQISSEVPQNLSASRPQDRQFILSSKKLLLSDSGFYLCAWSSLSGNTIYFGEGSWLTVV.

Here the CDR3 DNA reads TGTGCCAGCAGCGCAGAAGGGGGGACAGGTGGCTACACCTTC. As protein: CASSAEGGTGGYTF. The J gene is TRBJ1-2, the V gene TRBV7-2, with 8 bases fitting TRBD1. V was pared by 5 bases and J by 7 bases, with 9 bases of the junction left unmatched. The CDR3 consists of 14 residues. From germline, CDR1 is SGHTA and CDR2 FQGNSA. Full variable domain (remainder filled in from reference TRBV7-2 and TRBJ1-2): GAGVSQSPSNKVTEKGKDVELRCDPISGHTALYWYRQSLGQGLEFLIYFQGNSAPDKSGLPSDRFSAERTGGSVSTLTIQRTQQEDSAVYLCASSAEGGTGGYTFGSGTRLTVV.

The chain recombines TRBV27 with TRBJ1-6, with D tentatively TRBD1 (6 bases). This CDR3 is 15 amino acids long. Germline V lookup: CDR1 MNHEY, CDR2 SMNVEV (reference sequence). V dropped 4 bases and J dropped 8 bases, with 15 bases sitting between them. CDR3 residues: CASSSPQGMYSPLHF. In nucleotides, the CDR3 is TGTGCCAGCAGTTCTCCTCAGGGGATGTATTCACCCCTCCACTTT.

This clone occurred a few times. The chain joins TRBV7-2 to TRBJ1-6; TRBD1 is a possible D gene (5 bases). V was clipped by 1 base and J by 7 bases, with 11 bases between them. The CDR3 is 15 residues long. The germline CDR1 and CDR2 sequences are SGHTA and FQGNSA. Written as DNA, the CDR3 is TGTGCCAGCAGCTTAGAGCAGGGTGGAAATTCACCCCTCCACTTT. Protein sequence: CASSLEQGGNSPLHF.

This chain joins TRBV6-1 and TRBJ1-6; D is unclear. V was trimmed by 4 bases and J by 7 bases, leaving 8 bases between them. The CDR3 consists of 13 residues. Germline CDR1 reads MNHNS; CDR2 reads SASEGT. The CDR3 DNA follows: TGTGCCAGCAGTGCCCAGTTGAATTCACCCCTCCACTTT. Translated: CASSAQLNSPLHF.

About this clone itself: Germline is not matched at one junction end, which may reflect a read error. This sequence joins TRBV7-9 and TRBJ2-3; tentatively, D is TRBD2 (5 bases). The CDR3 has 14 residues. Germline V CDR1 and CDR2: SEHNR, FQNEAQ (reference sequence). CDR3 protein: CSSSFEGRGDTQYF. CDR3 coding DNA: TGTTCCAGCAGCTTTGAAGGGAGAGGGGATACGCAGTATTTT.

The chain uses TRBV9 and TRBJ2-3; maybe TRBD2 (5 bases). Trimming took 4 bases from V and 1 from J, leaving 16 bases between them. Germline V CDR1 and CDR2: SGDLS, YYNGEE. This CDR3 contains 16 residues. In nucleotides, the CDR3 is TGTGCCAGCAGCCGTACGGACTCCAAGGGCACAGATACGCAGTATTTT. Amino acids: CASSRTDSKGTDTQYF.

V is TRBV19 and J is TRBJ2-3, with 9 bases matching TRBD2. Germline V gene sequence: CDR1 LNHDA, CDR2 SQIVND (reference sequence). The CDR3 loop spans 16 amino acids. V was pared by 3 bases and J by 2 bases, with 6 bases of the junction left unmatched. CDR3: CASSISASGDTDTQYF. As DNA, the CDR3 is TGTGCCAGTAGTATCTCGGCTAGCGGGGACACAGATACGCAGTATTTT.

The chain recombines TRBV6-5 with TRBJ2-5, with 8 bases fitting TRBD1. The J segment lost 8 bases and the V segment lost 2 bases, leaving 4 bases of the junction unmatched. CDR1 and CDR2 from the germline V gene are MNHEY and SVGAGI. CDR3 size: 13 residues. The CDR3, as DNA: TGTGCCAGCAGTTACGGACAGGGTCGTACCCAGTACTTC. Translated, it gives CASSYGQGRTQYF.

The chain has TRBV27 and TRBJ2-7; 12 positions match TRBD1. V gave up 2 bases and J gave up 5 bases; unmatched junction bases: 7. Germline loops: CDR1 MNHEY, CDR2 SMNVEV (reference sequence). CDR3 length equals 16 residues. CDR3 sequence (DNA): TGTGCCAGCAGTTTACAATCCGGGACAGGGGGCCACGAGCAGTACTTC. Amino acid sequence: CASSLQSGTGGHEQYF.

V and J are TRBV27 and TRBJ1-2; tentatively, D is TRBD1 (6 bases). This CDR3 comprises 14 residues. CDR1 and CDR2 (germline): MNHEY, SMNVEV (reference sequence). Trimming removed 4 bases at V and 6 bases at J, with 15 bases between. The CDR3 sequence is CASSSQQGADGYTF. The CDR3 nucleotides read TGTGCCAGCAGTTCCCAACAGGGAGCCGATGGCTACACCTTC.

The V and J genes are TRBV10-3 and TRBJ1-1; 10 bases map to TRBD1. V lost 5 bases, J lost 3 bases, and 6 bases stayed unmatched. CDR1 and CDR2 from the germline V gene are ENHRY and SYGVKD. There are 15 residues in the CDR3. This CDR3 is CAISYTGTGDTEAFF. The CDR3 region has the DNA TGTGCCATCAGTTATACCGGGACAGGGGACACTGAAGCTTTCTTT.

This clone was detected once. The rearrangement joins TRBV5-5 to TRBJ2-3, with a weak D call TRBD2 (6 bases). CDR3 length: 14 residues. Germline values: CDR1 SGHKS, CDR2 YYEKEE (reference sequence). V shed 5 bases and J shed 0 bases, with 10 bases lying between them. CDR3 in DNA: TGTGCCAGCAGTACCGGGAGAAGCACAGATACGCAGTATTTT. Translating it yields CASSTGRSTDTQYF.

The rearrangement joins TRBV5-1 to TRBJ2-1; 11 bases line up with TRBD2. The CDR3 is made up of 22 amino acids. Per germline, CDR1 SGHRS and CDR2 YFSETQ. V was clipped by 4 bases and J by 0 bases; unmatched bases: 21. The CDR3 loop reads CASSRGGGTSGATRGSYNEQFF. The CDR3 DNA is TGCGCCAGCAGCCGAGGCGGAGGGACTAGCGGAGCCACAAGGGGCTCCTACAATGAGCAGTTCTTC.

The chain recombines TRBV30 with TRBJ1-2; D might be TRBD1 (5 bases). The CDR3 is 12 residues long. Between the trimmed V and J ends, which lost 2 bases and 8 bases, there was a span of 12 bases. Germline CDR1 GTSNPN, CDR2 SVGIG (reference sequence). The CDR3 nucleotides are TGTGCCTGGAGTTCGGGGGTGGAGGGCTACACCTTC. Protein product: CAWSSGVEGYTF.

The CDR3 sequence is CASSVTTGKETQYF. In DNA, the CDR3 is TGTGCCAGCAGCGTAACGACTGGTAAAGAGACCCAGTACTTC. This rearrangement joins TRBV9 to TRBJ2-5; D is uncertain. The ends were cut back, 1 base at V and 3 bases at J, with 10 bases in the middle. Looked up from germline, CDR1 is SGDLS and CDR2 is YYNGEE. The CDR3 extends over 14 amino acids. Full variable domain (missing parts from reference TRBV9 and TRBJ2-5): DSGVTQTPKHLITATGQRVTLRCSPRSGDLSVYWYQQSLDQGLQFLIQYYNGEERAKGNILERFSAQQFPDLHSELNLSSLELGDSALYFCASSVTTGKETQYFGPGTRLLVL.

A single count supports this clone. The chain employs TRBV18 and TRBJ2-5; possible D gene TRBD1, 5 bases. The length of the CDR3 is 14 residues. Germline values: CDR1 KGHSH, CDR2 LQKENI. The V gene lost 2 bases and the J gene lost 1 base, with 8 bases spanning the gap. The CDR3 sequence is CASSPDSSQETQYF. The DNA of the CDR3 is TGTGCCAGCTCACCAGACAGCTCCCAAGAGACCCAGTACTTC.